Listed below are T cell receptor beta chains from one sample, sequenced in a study of T cells in localized non-small cell lung cancer. Generated by immunoSEQ multiplex PCR, the TCRdb table keeps only in-frame clones and is missing some. The repertoire includes approximately 30,000 clones, over 75% of them detected once, and less than 5% sits in the top ten. The specimen was peripheral blood, collected before any cancer treatment. The receptors stem from a male donor aged 60 or older with stage III lung adenocarcinoma. The conserved cysteine and the conserved F or W are not part of the CDR3 here. D genes are given only for firm matches.

d_call	v_call	cdr3_length	cdr3_aa
TRBD1	TRBV5-5	13	ASSLDRVSGNTIY
-	TRBV6-1	13	ASSEADRNTGELF
TRBD1	TRBV2	12	ASSVTGSNTEAF
TRBD1	TRBV9	17	ASSAHKDRADPSHYGYT
TRBD2	TRBV4-2	14	ASSQAVAGTWYEQY
TRBD1	TRBV14	12	ASSRQGSRITQY
TRBD1	TRBV27	15	ASSLIGTGATNEKLF
-	TRBV29-1	13	SVANFVVAGYEQY
-	TRBV15	13	ATSRGSSKDYGYT
-	TRBV7-9	11	ASSLMYSYEQY
-	TRBV5-6	15	ASSLAGVLTANEKLF
-	TRBV5-1	12	ASSLAVQGQEQF
TRBD2	TRBV5-1	12	ASSKPGTKETQY
-	TRBV19	11	ASSIMGGTEAF
-	TRBV2	12	ASSVDSSGNTIY
TRBD2	TRBV7-8	13	ASSLGGGGGTEQY
-	TRBV11-2	13	ASSSPGTRTGELF
-	TRBV28	12	ASSLFAHQETQY
-	TRBV2	14	ASRGVGGYSNQPQH
-	TRBV7-8	11	ASSQDMANRQY
-	TRBV4-2	14	ASSQDRPHSYNEQF
-	TRBV2	12	ASSEGVAKNIQY
-	TRBV18	14	ASSPPIKAEGLEAF